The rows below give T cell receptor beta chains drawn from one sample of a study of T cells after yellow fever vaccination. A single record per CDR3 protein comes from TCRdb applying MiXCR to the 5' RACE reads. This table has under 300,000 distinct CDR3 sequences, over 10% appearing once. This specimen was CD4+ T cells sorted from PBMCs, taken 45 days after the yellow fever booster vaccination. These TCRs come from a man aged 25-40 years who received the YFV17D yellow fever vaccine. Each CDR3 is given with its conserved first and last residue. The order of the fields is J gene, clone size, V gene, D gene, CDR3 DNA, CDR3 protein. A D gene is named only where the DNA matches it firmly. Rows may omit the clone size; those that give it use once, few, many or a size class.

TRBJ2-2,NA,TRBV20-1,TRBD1,TGCAGTGCTAGAGTTCCAGGGGGCTCCGGGGAGCTGTTTTTT,CSARVPGGSGELFF
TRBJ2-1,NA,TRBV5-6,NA,TGTGCCAGCAGCCCCGGGACTCCAGACAATGAGCAGTTCTTC,CASSPGTPDNEQFF
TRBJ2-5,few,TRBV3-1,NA,TGTGCCAGCAGCTCCCGTGGGACCGGGGAGACCCAGTACTTC,CASSSRGTGETQYF
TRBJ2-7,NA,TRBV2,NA,TGTGCCAGCAGTGAAGGGGCCTCGACCTACGAGCAGTACTTC,CASSEGASTYEQYF
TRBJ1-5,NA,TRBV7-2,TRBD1,TGTGCCAGCAGCCCGGGACAGGCAAGTCAGCCCCAGCATTTT,CASSPGQASQPQHF
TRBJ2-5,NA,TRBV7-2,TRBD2,TGTGCCAGCAGCTCACAAGCGGGGAACCAAGAGACCCAGTACTTC,CASSSQAGNQETQYF
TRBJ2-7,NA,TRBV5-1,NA,TGCGCCAGCAGCGCCCGTAGGGACGGCGCCTACGAGCAGTACTTC,CASSARRDGAYEQYF
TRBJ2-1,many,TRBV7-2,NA,TGTGCCAGCTCTCGCACCTACAATGAGCAGTTCTTC,CASSRTYNEQFF
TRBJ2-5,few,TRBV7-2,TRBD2,TGTGCCAGCAGCTCCGCGCGTCCGGCGGGAGGCGGGGTGGGGGAGACCCAGTACTTC,CASSSARPAGGGVGETQYF
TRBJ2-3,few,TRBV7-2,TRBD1,TGTGCCAGCAGCCAGACAGGGGGCTCGACAGATACGCAGTATTTT,CASSQTGGSTDTQYF
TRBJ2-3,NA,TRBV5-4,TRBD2,TGTGCCAGCAGCGCCGCAGGCGGGAGGGCCACAGATAAGCAGTATTTT,CASSAAGGRATDKQYF